This is a list of T cell receptor beta chains from one sample in a study of patients and donors after allogeneic stem cell transplantation. Each CDR3 protein is one row after TCRdb ran MiXCR on the RT-PCR reads. The table lists roughly 200,000 distinct CDR3 sequences, about 37% of them singletons, with approximately 10% in the top ten. The sample was blood, either unsorted or a sorted T cell fraction (not recorded which). These receptors originate from a human donor who was either an allogeneic HSCT recipient or a stem cell or donor lymphocyte infusion donor (not recorded which). It is not recorded whose cells these are; they may come from a transplant donor. CDR3s include the opening cysteine and the closing phenylalanine or tryptophan. The order of the fields is D gene, J gene, V gene, clone size, CDR3 protein, CDR3 DNA. The D gene is left open where the match is weak. Expanded clones get a size class; other rows say once, few or many, or leave the size out.

d_gene: TRBD2
j_gene: TRBJ2-2
v_gene: TRBV5-1
abundance: .
CDR3aa: CASRPSGSNTGELFF
CDR3nt: TGCGCCAGCAGGCCTAGCGGTTCGAACACCGGGGAGCTGTTTTTT

d_gene: .
j_gene: TRBJ1-2
v_gene: TRBV6-1
abundance: .
CDR3aa: CASSTRPGYGYTF
CDR3nt: TGTGCCAGCAGTACCCGACCGGGCTATGGCTACACCTTC

d_gene: TRBD1
j_gene: TRBJ2-1
v_gene: TRBV11-2
abundance: .
CDR3aa: CASSLLPQGALLNEQFF
CDR3nt: TGTGCCAGCAGCCTCCTTCCTCAGGGGGCGCTCCTGAATGAGCAGTTCTTC

d_gene: .
j_gene: TRBJ1-3
v_gene: TRBV12-3/TRBV12-4
abundance: few
CDR3aa: CASSDGTPGNTIYF
CDR3nt: TGTGCCAGCAGTGACGGGACACCTGGAAACACCATATATTTT

d_gene: .
j_gene: TRBJ1-5
v_gene: TRBV20-1
abundance: few
CDR3aa: CSARETGILGPQHF
CDR3nt: TGCAGTGCCAGGGAGACGGGTATCTTAGGACCCCAGCATTTT

d_gene: .
j_gene: TRBJ1-1
v_gene: TRBV3-1
abundance: .
CDR3aa: CASNLGHPNTEAFF
CDR3nt: TGTGCCAGCAACCTAGGACATCCGAACACTGAAGCTTTCTTT

d_gene: TRBD1
j_gene: TRBJ1-6
v_gene: TRBV4-1
abundance: .
CDR3aa: CASSQRAKGQGAKSYNSPLHF
CDR3nt: TGCGCCAGCAGCCAAAGGGCCAAGGGACAGGGGGCGAAGTCCTATAATTCACCCCTCCACTTT

d_gene: TRBD1
j_gene: TRBJ1-1
v_gene: TRBV5-1
abundance: .
CDR3aa: CASSLASPGTGGSMNTEAFF
CDR3nt: TGCGCCAGCAGCTTGGCTTCTCCCGGGACAGGGGGTTCCATGAACACTGAAGCTTTCTTT

d_gene: TRBD1
j_gene: TRBJ1-1
v_gene: TRBV25-1
abundance: .
CDR3aa: CASRPTGVWNTEAFF
CDR3nt: TGTGCCAGCAGACCAACAGGGGTGTGGAACACTGAAGCTTTCTTT

d_gene: .
j_gene: TRBJ2-7
v_gene: TRBV7-9
abundance: .
CDR3aa: CASSFGTTYEQYF
CDR3nt: TGTGCCAGCAGCTTTGGCACCACCTACGAGCAGTACTTC

d_gene: TRBD1
j_gene: TRBJ1-2
v_gene: TRBV27
abundance: .
CDR3aa: CASSLTGATGYTF
CDR3nt: TGTGCCAGCAGTTTGACAGGGGCAACTGGCTACACCTTC

d_gene: .
j_gene: TRBJ2-2
v_gene: TRBV28
abundance: .
CDR3aa: CATLLNTGELFF
CDR3nt: TGTGCCACCCTTCTAAACACCGGGGAGCTGTTTTTT

d_gene: .
j_gene: TRBJ2-5
v_gene: TRBV7-8
abundance: .
CDR3aa: CASSWTYSQETQYF
CDR3nt: TGTGCCAGCAGTTGGACATATTCCCAAGAGACCCAGTACTTC

d_gene: .
j_gene: TRBJ2-5
v_gene: TRBV18
abundance: .
CDR3aa: CASSPTQRETQYF
CDR3nt: TGTGCCAGCTCCCCCACCCAGCGAGAGACCCAGTACTTC

d_gene: .
j_gene: TRBJ1-1
v_gene: TRBV20-1
abundance: .
CDR3aa: CSASGTRAKGEAFF
CDR3nt: TGCAGTGCTAGCGGGACAAGAGCGAAGGGTGAAGCTTTCTTT

d_gene: .
j_gene: TRBJ2-7
v_gene: TRBV27
abundance: .
CDR3aa: CASSSDPNIYEQYF
CDR3nt: TGTGCCAGCAGTTCTGACCCTAATATCTACGAGCAGTACTTC

d_gene: .
j_gene: TRBJ1-4
v_gene: TRBV29-1
abundance: once
CDR3aa: CSVEVQNEKLFF
CDR3nt: TGCAGCGTTGAGGTTCAGAATGAAAAACTGTTTTTT

d_gene: TRBD1
j_gene: TRBJ1-2
v_gene: TRBV20-1
abundance: few
CDR3aa: CSATDRGVYGYTF
CDR3nt: TGCAGTGCCACGGACAGGGGAGTCTATGGCTACACCTTC

d_gene: .
j_gene: TRBJ1-2
v_gene: TRBV20-1
abundance: few
CDR3aa: CSARDRRGTYGYTF
CDR3nt: TGCAGTGCTAGAGATCGTAGAGGGACCTATGGCTACACCTTC

d_gene: .
j_gene: TRBJ2-7
v_gene: TRBV12-3/TRBV12-4
abundance: .
CDR3aa: CASSLPGRSSYEQYF
CDR3nt: TGTGCCAGCAGTCTGCCGGGACGTAGCTCCTACGAGCAGTACTTC

d_gene: .
j_gene: TRBJ1-2
v_gene: TRBV7-2
abundance: .
CDR3aa: CASSQSGNNYGYTF
CDR3nt: TGTGCCAGCAGCCAGTCGGGCAATAACTATGGCTACACCTTC

d_gene: .
j_gene: TRBJ1-5
v_gene: TRBV9
abundance: few
CDR3aa: CASSLEAYSNQPQHF
CDR3nt: TGTGCCAGCAGCTTGGAGGCCTATAGCAATCAGCCCCAGCATTTT

d_gene: TRBD2
j_gene: TRBJ2-7
v_gene: TRBV20-1
abundance: .
CDR3aa: CSARWGSAGSSYEQYF
CDR3nt: TGCAGTGCTAGATGGGGGTCAGCGGGGAGCTCCTACGAGCAGTACTTC

d_gene: TRBD1
j_gene: TRBJ2-5
v_gene: TRBV10-3
abundance: .
CDR3aa: CAIRGQQETQYF
CDR3nt: TGTGCCATCAGGGGACAGCAAGAGACCCAGTACTTC

d_gene: TRBD2
j_gene: TRBJ2-1
v_gene: TRBV9
abundance: .
CDR3aa: CASSVVVSGVEQFF
CDR3nt: TGTGCCAGCAGCGTGGTAGTTAGCGGGGTTGAGCAGTTCTTC

d_gene: TRBD2
j_gene: TRBJ2-1
v_gene: TRBV2
abundance: .
CDR3aa: CASSTGLATYNEQFF
CDR3nt: TGTGCCAGCAGCACGGGACTAGCAACCTACAATGAGCAGTTCTTC

d_gene: TRBD1
j_gene: TRBJ1-1
v_gene: TRBV29-1
abundance: .
CDR3aa: CSLRTGLNTEAFF
CDR3nt: TGCAGCCTCCGGACAGGGTTGAACACTGAAGCTTTCTTT

d_gene: .
j_gene: TRBJ1-4
v_gene: TRBV7-9
abundance: .
CDR3aa: CASRHDISTNEKLFF
CDR3nt: TGTGCCAGCAGGCACGACATCTCAACTAATGAAAAACTGTTTTTT

d_gene: .
j_gene: TRBJ1-1
v_gene: TRBV7-9
abundance: many
CDR3aa: CASSLDGGVFEEAFF
CDR3nt: TGTGCCAGCAGCTTAGATGGGGGTGTGTTCGAGGAAGCTTTCTTT

d_gene: .
j_gene: TRBJ2-7
v_gene: TRBV5-1
abundance: .
CDR3aa: CASSLGNEQYF
CDR3nt: TGCGCCAGCAGCTTGGGGAACGAGCAGTACTTC

d_gene: .
j_gene: TRBJ1-5
v_gene: TRBV6-6
abundance: .
CDR3aa: CASSPPGVGLSNQPQHF
CDR3nt: TGTGCCAGCAGTCCCCCGGGAGTAGGGCTAAGCAATCAGCCCCAGCATTTT

d_gene: .
j_gene: TRBJ2-2
v_gene: TRBV5-1
abundance: .
CDR3aa: CASSSEAPGELFF
CDR3nt: TGCGCCAGCTCATCTGAGGCCCCCGGGGAGCTGTTTTTT

d_gene: .
j_gene: TRBJ1-2
v_gene: TRBV20-1
abundance: few
CDR3aa: CSASKHNYGYTF
CDR3nt: TGCAGTGCTAGCAAGCATAACTATGGCTACACCTTC

d_gene: .
j_gene: TRBJ2-7
v_gene: TRBV4-3
abundance: .
CDR3aa: CASSQGASSYEQYF
CDR3nt: TGCGCCAGCAGCCAAGGTGCTAGCTCCTACGAGCAGTACTTC

d_gene: .
j_gene: TRBJ1-1
v_gene: TRBV5-1
abundance: .
CDR3aa: CASSPGGAFF
CDR3nt: TGCGCCAGCAGCCCTGGGGGGGCTTTCTTT

d_gene: .
j_gene: TRBJ1-5
v_gene: TRBV28
abundance: few
CDR3aa: CASSSPPGQPQHF
CDR3nt: TGTGCCAGCAGTTCCCCGCCCGGTCAGCCCCAGCATTTT

d_gene: .
j_gene: TRBJ1-2
v_gene: TRBV27
abundance: .
CDR3aa: CAVGPNYGYTF
CDR3nt: TGTGCGGTAGGACCTAACTATGGCTACACCTTC

d_gene: .
j_gene: TRBJ1-1
v_gene: TRBV7-2
abundance: .
CDR3aa: CASSLAVGGSNTEAFF
CDR3nt: TGTGCCAGCAGCTTAGCAGTCGGGGGCAGTAACACTGAAGCTTTCTTT

d_gene: .
j_gene: TRBJ1-1
v_gene: TRBV3-1
abundance: few
CDR3aa: CASSPLVAGPTEAFF
CDR3nt: TGTGCCAGCAGCCCCCTCGTGGCAGGGCCGACTGAAGCTTTCTTT

d_gene: .
j_gene: TRBJ1-5
v_gene: TRBV12-3/TRBV12-4
abundance: .
CDR3aa: CASSLWGVSNQPQHF
CDR3nt: TGTGCCAGCAGTTTATGGGGGGTCTCCAATCAGCCCCAGCATTTT

d_gene: TRBD1
j_gene: TRBJ1-6
v_gene: TRBV20-1
abundance: few
CDR3aa: CSARETGTGKSPLHF
CDR3nt: TGCAGTGCTAGGGAAACCGGGACAGGAAAATCACCCCTCCACTTT

d_gene: TRBD1
j_gene: TRBJ1-2
v_gene: TRBV12-3/TRBV12-4
abundance: .
CDR3aa: CASSLSSQGVYGYTF
CDR3nt: TGTGCTAGCAGTTTATCTTCCCAGGGGGTGTATGGCTACACCTTC

d_gene: .
j_gene: TRBJ2-3
v_gene: TRBV7-9
abundance: .
CDR3aa: CASSPGVADTQYF
CDR3nt: TGTGCCAGCAGCCCGGGGGTGGCAGATACGCAGTATTTT

d_gene: .
j_gene: TRBJ1-1
v_gene: TRBV7-6
abundance: .
CDR3aa: CASSLGAGQLNTEAFF
CDR3nt: TGTGCCAGCAGCTTAGGGGCTGGACAATTGAACACTGAAGCTTTCTTT

d_gene: .
j_gene: TRBJ1-1
v_gene: TRBV5-1
abundance: .
CDR3aa: CASNGNAWGTEAFF
CDR3nt: TGCGCCAGCAATGGGAACGCTTGGGGTACTGAAGCTTTCTTT

d_gene: .
j_gene: TRBJ2-5
v_gene: TRBV5-4
abundance: once
CDR3aa: CASQAQGQQETQYF
CDR3nt: TGTGCCAGCCAAGCTCAGGGACAACAAGAGACCCAGTACTTC

d_gene: TRBD1
j_gene: TRBJ1-1
v_gene: TRBV12-3/TRBV12-4
abundance: .
CDR3aa: CASTPRGRGVTEAFF
CDR3nt: TGTGCCAGCACCCCAAGGGGCAGGGGGGTCACTGAAGCTTTCTTT

d_gene: .
j_gene: TRBJ2-6
v_gene: TRBV4-2
abundance: .
CDR3aa: CASSRETAGGANVLTF
CDR3nt: TGTGCCAGCAGCCGAGAGACGGCTGGTGGGGCCAACGTCCTGACTTTC

d_gene: .
j_gene: TRBJ2-5
v_gene: TRBV29-1
abundance: few
CDR3aa: CSAGYRETQYF
CDR3nt: TGCAGCGCGGGGTATAGGGAGACCCAGTACTTC

d_gene: .
j_gene: TRBJ1-1
v_gene: TRBV30
abundance: few
CDR3aa: CAWSDNTEAFF
CDR3nt: TGTGCCTGGAGCGATAACACTGAAGCTTTCTTT

d_gene: .
j_gene: TRBJ1-1
v_gene: TRBV19
abundance: few
CDR3aa: CASSITGNTEAFF
CDR3nt: TGTGCCAGTAGTATAACAGGGAACACTGAAGCTTTCTTT

d_gene: .
j_gene: TRBJ1-2
v_gene: TRBV5-6
abundance: few
CDR3aa: CASSSWTVYYYGYTF
CDR3nt: TGTGCCAGCAGCTCGTGGACCGTATATTACTATGGCTACACCTTC

d_gene: .
j_gene: TRBJ1-4
v_gene: TRBV29-1
abundance: .
CDR3aa: CSVAGVGEKLFF
CDR3nt: TGCAGCGTTGCAGGGGTTGGGGAAAAACTGTTTTTT

d_gene: TRBD1
j_gene: TRBJ2-7
v_gene: TRBV29-1
abundance: .
CDR3aa: CSFRQGPYEQYF
CDR3nt: TGCAGCTTCCGACAGGGGCCCTACGAGCAGTACTTC

d_gene: .
j_gene: TRBJ1-2
v_gene: TRBV9
abundance: few
CDR3aa: CASSVEASGHNYGYTF
CDR3nt: TGTGCCAGCAGCGTAGAAGCGTCAGGGCATAACTATGGCTACACCTTC